The clone carrying this T cell receptor (beta chain) has only one observation. The data stem from a study of T cell responses to AZD1222 COVID-19 vaccine. V gave up 0 bases and J gave up 5 bases; unmatched junction bases: 9. This CDR3 spans 16 amino acids. Germline CDR1 SGHVS, CDR2 FNYEAQ. The data were produced by immunoSEQ multiplex PCR, yet TCRdb's version contains in-frame clones alone and is incomplete. The sample yields around 160,000 clones, about 88% seen once. This chain connects TRBV7-6 to TRBJ2-7, with 8 bases fitting TRBD2. This specimen was peripheral blood, taken on day 0 of AZD1222 vaccination. The clonotype originates from an adult in good health. CDR3 DNA: TGTGCCAGCAGCTTAGCGCGGGTAGCGGGGATCGACGAGCAGTACTTC. It translates to CASSLARVAGIDEQYF.